The T cell receptor beta chain described here comes from a study of T cell repertoires in cytomegalovirus infection. Turning to the study itself: Newly reported HLA-C-restricted and thoroughly characterized HLA-B-restricted CMV epitopes were employed.

Germline values: CDR1 MNHEY, CDR2 SMNVEV (reference sequence). CDR3 length: 14 amino acids. The V gene lost 2 bases and the J gene lost 5 bases, with 9 bases spanning the gap. General study findings and limits: CMV-specific TCR beta clonotypes restricted by HLA-C were the ones dominating the ex vivo response.

On this clonotype: Antigen: not known.

A single record per CDR3 protein comes from TCRdb applying MiXCR to the reads. The sample has some 800,000 distinct CDR3 sequences, about 28% seen once. The sample here was cultured CD8+ T cells from PBMCs, taken from culture after CMV antigen stimulation. The origin of this receptor is a human donor in good health (CMV status not recorded). Some clones in this sample may be carry-over from other donors' samples. The chain recombines TRBV27 with TRBJ2-2, with D unclear. The CDR3 sequence is CASSLNIWTGELFF. CDR3 nucleotides: TGTGCCAGCAGTTTAAACATCTGGACCGGGGAGCTGTTTTTT.